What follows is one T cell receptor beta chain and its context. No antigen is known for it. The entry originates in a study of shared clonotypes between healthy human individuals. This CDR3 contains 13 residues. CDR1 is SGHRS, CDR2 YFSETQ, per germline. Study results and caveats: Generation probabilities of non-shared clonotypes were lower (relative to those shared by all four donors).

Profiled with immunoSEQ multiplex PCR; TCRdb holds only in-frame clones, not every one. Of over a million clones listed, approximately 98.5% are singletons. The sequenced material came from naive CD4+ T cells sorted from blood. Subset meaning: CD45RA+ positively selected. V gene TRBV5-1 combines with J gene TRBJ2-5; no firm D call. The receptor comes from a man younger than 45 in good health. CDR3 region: CATRPTGQETQYF. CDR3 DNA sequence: TGCGCTACCCGCCCGACTGGACAAGAGACCCAGTACTTC.